This T cell receptor beta chain was identified during a study of long-term antiretroviral therapy in people with HIV. General study findings and limits: The ART regimens used between about 2004 and 2017 may be less effective than current ones.

Concerning this clone itself: Antigen specificity is unknown.

The assay used was immunoSEQ (version v3.0), run at survey level. Assay used: immunoSEQ multiplex PCR; TCRdb lists only in-frame clones, some missing. The table includes around 23,000 clones, roughly 82% detected once. Trimming took 0 bases from V and 4 from J, leaving 6 bases between them. Germline CDR1 and CDR2: MRHNA and SNTAGT. The CDR3 sequence is 14 residues long. The rearrangement links TRBV6-4 to TRBJ2-2, with D hard to call. This specimen consisted of unsorted PBMCs, obtained 0.3 years after starting antiretroviral therapy. The sequence came from a man aged 45-60 years with HIV. Here the CDR3 DNA reads TGTGCCAGCAGTGACTCCCCCGGCACCGGGGAGCTGTTTTTT. Protein product: CASSDSPGTGELFF.